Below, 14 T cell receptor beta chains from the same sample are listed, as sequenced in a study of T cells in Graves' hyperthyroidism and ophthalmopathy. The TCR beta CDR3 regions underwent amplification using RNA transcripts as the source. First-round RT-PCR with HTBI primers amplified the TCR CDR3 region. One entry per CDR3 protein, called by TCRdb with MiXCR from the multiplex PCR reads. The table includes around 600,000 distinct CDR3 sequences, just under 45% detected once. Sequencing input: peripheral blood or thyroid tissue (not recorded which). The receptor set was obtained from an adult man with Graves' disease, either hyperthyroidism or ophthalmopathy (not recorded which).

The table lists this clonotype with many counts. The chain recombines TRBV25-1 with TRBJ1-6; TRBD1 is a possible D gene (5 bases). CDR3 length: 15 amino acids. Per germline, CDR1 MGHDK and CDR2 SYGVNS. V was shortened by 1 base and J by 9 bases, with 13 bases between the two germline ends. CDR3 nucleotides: TGTGCCAGCAGTGAATCCTTGGGACCGGCTTCACCCCTCCACTTT. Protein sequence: CASSESLGPASPLHF. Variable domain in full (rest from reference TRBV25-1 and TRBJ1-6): EADIYQTPRYLVIGTGKKITLECSQTMGHDKMYWYQQDPGMELHLIHYSYGVNSTEKGDLSSESTVSRIRTEHFPLTLESARPSHTSQYLCASSESLGPASPLHFGNGTRLTVT.

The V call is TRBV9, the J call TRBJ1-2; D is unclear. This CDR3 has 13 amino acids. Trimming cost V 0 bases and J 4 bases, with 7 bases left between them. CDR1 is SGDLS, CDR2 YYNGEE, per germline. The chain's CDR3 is CASSVGSLYGYTF. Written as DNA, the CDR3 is TGTGCCAGCAGCGTAGGGAGCCTCTATGGCTACACCTTC.

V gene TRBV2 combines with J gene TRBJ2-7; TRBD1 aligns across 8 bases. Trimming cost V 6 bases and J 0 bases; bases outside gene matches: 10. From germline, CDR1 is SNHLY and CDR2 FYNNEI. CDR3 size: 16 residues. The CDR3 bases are TGTGCCAGCAGGGAGCGCCCGGGACAGGTCTCCTACGAGCAGTACTTC. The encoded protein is CASRERPGQVSYEQYF.

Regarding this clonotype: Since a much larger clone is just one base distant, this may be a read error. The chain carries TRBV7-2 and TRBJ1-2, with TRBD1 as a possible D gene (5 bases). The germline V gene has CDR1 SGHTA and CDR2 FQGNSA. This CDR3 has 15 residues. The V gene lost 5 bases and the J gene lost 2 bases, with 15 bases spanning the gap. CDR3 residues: CASSQGRVANYGYTF. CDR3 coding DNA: TGTGCCAGCAGCCAAGGCAGGGTGGCGAACTATGGCTACACCTTC.

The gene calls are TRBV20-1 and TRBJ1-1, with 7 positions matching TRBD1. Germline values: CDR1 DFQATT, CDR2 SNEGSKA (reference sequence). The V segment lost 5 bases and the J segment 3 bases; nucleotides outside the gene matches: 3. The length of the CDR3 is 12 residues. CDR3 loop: CSAVGQYTEAFF. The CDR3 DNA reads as TGCAGTGCTGTGGGACAGTACACTGAAGCTTTCTTT.

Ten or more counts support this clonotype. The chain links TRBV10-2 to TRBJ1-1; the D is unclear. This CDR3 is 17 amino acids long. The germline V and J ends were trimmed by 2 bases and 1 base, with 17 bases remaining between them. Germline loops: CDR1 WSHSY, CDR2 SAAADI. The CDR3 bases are TGCGCCAGCAGTGAGGGAAGACTGATATTAACGAACACTGAAGCTTTCTTT. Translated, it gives CASSEGRLILTNTEAFF.

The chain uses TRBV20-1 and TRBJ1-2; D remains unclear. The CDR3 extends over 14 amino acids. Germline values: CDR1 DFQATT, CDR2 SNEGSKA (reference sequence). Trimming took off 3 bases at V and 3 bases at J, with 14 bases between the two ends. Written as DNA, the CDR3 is TGCAGTGCTAGCTTCGGGCTCGGGGACTATGGCTACACCTTC. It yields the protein CSASFGLGDYGYTF.

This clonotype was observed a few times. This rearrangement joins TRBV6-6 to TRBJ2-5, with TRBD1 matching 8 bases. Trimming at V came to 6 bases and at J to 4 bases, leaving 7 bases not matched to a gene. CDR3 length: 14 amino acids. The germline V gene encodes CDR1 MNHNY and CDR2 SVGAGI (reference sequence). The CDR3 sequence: CASSYRGSSETQYF. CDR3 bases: TGTGCCAGCAGCTACAGGGGGAGCTCAGAGACCCAGTACTTC.

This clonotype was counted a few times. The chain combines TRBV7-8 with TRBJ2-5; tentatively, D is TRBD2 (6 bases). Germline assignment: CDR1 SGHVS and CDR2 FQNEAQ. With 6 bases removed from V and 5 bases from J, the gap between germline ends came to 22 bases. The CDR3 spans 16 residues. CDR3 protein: CASSYSFGSGRETQYF. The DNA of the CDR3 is TGTGCCAGCAGTTACTCGTTCGGGAGTGGTCGGGAGACCCAGTACTTC.

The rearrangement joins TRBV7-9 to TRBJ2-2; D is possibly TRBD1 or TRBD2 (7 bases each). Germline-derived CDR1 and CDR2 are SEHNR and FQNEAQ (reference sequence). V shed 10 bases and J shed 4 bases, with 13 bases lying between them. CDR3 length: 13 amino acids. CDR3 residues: CATRGGITGELFF. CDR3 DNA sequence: TGTGCCACCAGGGGGGGGATCACCGGGGAGCTGTTTTTT.

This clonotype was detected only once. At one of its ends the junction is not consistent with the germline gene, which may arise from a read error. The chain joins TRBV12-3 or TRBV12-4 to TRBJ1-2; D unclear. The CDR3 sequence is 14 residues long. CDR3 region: CASSLTRRNYSYTF. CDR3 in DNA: TGTGCCAGCAGTTTAACTCGCAGGAACTATAGCTACACCTTC.

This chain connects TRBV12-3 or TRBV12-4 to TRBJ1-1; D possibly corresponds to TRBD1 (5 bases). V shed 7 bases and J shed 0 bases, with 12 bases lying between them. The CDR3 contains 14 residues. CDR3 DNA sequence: TGTGCCAGCACCCGCGGGACCATGAACACTGAAGCTTTCTTT. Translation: CASTRGTMNTEAFF.

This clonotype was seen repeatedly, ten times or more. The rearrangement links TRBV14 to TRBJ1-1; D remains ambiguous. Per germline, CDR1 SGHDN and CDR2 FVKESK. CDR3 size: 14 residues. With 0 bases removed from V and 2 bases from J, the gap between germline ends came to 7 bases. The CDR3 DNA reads TGTGCCAGCAGCCAAGATTGGCTTAACACTGAAGCTTTCTTT. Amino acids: CASSQDWLNTEAFF.

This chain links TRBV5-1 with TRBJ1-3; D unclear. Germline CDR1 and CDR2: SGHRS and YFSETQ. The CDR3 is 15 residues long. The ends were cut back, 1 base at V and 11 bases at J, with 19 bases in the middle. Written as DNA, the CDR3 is TGCGCCAGCAGCTTGAATCCGGGTTACTCTAGTGCCATATATTTT. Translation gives CASSLNPGYSSAIYF.